Shown below are 22 T cell receptor beta chains from a single sample sequenced in a study of blood T cell repertoires in COVID-19. Generated by immunoSEQ multiplex PCR, the TCRdb table keeps only in-frame clones and is missing some. The sample yields under 95,000 clones, around 82% seen once. The specimen sequenced was peripheral blood. The receptors stem from a woman at least 80 years old with acute or convalescent COVID-19.

This clone was observed a few times. The chain carries TRBV19 and TRBJ1-2; 9 nucleotides agree with TRBD1. V shed 6 bases, J shed 4 bases, and the junction held 6 bases outside the gene matches. This CDR3 is built from 14 residues. Germline values: CDR1 LNHDA, CDR2 SQIVND (reference sequence). The CDR3 nucleotides are TGTGCCAGTAGGTTGGACAGGGGTACCTATGGCTACACCTTC. Translation: CASRLDRGTYGYTF.

V gene TRBV27 combines with J gene TRBJ1-6; 8 bases agree with TRBD1. In germline, CDR1 is MNHEY, CDR2 SMNVEV (reference sequence). V gave up 4 bases and J gave up 9 bases; unmatched junction bases: 5. CDR3 length: 14 residues. DNA of the CDR3: TGTGCCAGCAGTTCCGGACAGGGAATTTCACCCCTCCACTTT. It specifies CASSSGQGISPLHF.

The rearrangement joins TRBV7-9 to TRBJ2-7; the D gene is possibly TRBD2 (6 bases). V lost 5 bases, J lost 7 bases, and 21 bases lay in between. This CDR3 comprises 15 residues. Germline CDR1 is SEHNR and CDR2 is FQNEAQ (reference sequence). This CDR3 is CASSPEVGGLREQYF. CDR3 DNA: TGTGCCAGCAGCCCAGAGGTCGGGGGTTTGAGGGAGCAGTACTTC. The variable domain in full, with the rest retrieved from reference TRBV7-9 and TRBJ2-7, is DTGVSQNPRHKITKRGQNVTFRCDPISEHNRLYWYRQTLGQGPEFLTYFQNEAQLEKSRLLSDRFSAERPKGSFSTLEIQRTEQGDSAMYLCASSPEVGGLREQYFGPGTRLTVT.

V usage is TRBV6-5 and J usage is TRBJ2-7; possible D gene TRBD1, 5 bases. Germline CDR1 is MNHEY and CDR2 is SVGAGI. Trimming removed 7 bases from V and 2 bases from J, with 12 bases in between. The CDR3 length is 13 residues. CDR3 DNA: TGTGCCAGCAACCTCAGGGTCGCCTACGAGCAGTACTTC. It specifies CASNLRVAYEQYF.

The chain combines TRBV10-3 with TRBJ2-5, with D maybe TRBD2 (6 bases). V lost 4 bases, J lost 5 bases, and 11 bases lay in between. CDR3 length: 13 residues. CDR1 and CDR2 from the germline V gene are ENHRY and SYGVKD. The CDR3 sequence is CAISASEFETQYF. The CDR3 DNA is TGTGCCATCAGTGCTAGCGAATTCGAGACCCAGTACTTC.

V gene TRBV7-7 combines with J gene TRBJ2-2; 9 nucleotides line up with TRBD2. The CDR3 sequence is 16 residues long. Trimming removed 5 bases from V and 2 bases from J; junction bases left unmatched: 6. The V gene's germline CDR1 is SSHAT and CDR2 FNYEAQ (reference sequence). In DNA form, the CDR3 reads TGTGCCAGCAGCCCCGGGACTAGCAGAAACACCGGGGAGCTGTTTTTT. This codes for CASSPGTSRNTGELFF.

This clone was detected once. V gene TRBV9 combines with J gene TRBJ2-3, with TRBD2 matching 8 bases. This CDR3 comprises 15 residues. J was trimmed by 0 bases and V by 4 bases; bases with no gene match: 4. Germline-derived CDR1 and CDR2 are SGDLS and YYNGEE. In DNA form, the CDR3 reads TGTGCCAGCAGCCCGCGGGGGGACAGCACAGATACGCAGTATTTT. Its protein is CASSPRGDSTDTQYF. Variable domain in full (rest from reference TRBV9 and TRBJ2-3): DSGVTQTPKHLITATGQRVTLRCSPRSGDLSVYWYQQSLDQGLQFLIQYYNGEERAKGNILERFSAQQFPDLHSELNLSSLELGDSALYFCASSPRGDSTDTQYFGPGTRLTVL.

The chain has TRBV12-3 or TRBV12-4 and TRBJ1-1; tentative D call: TRBD1 (6 bases). The ends were cut back, 6 bases at V and 11 bases at J, with 19 bases in the middle. CDR3 length: 13 residues. The CDR3: CASRLSGGGVAFF. The CDR3 DNA reads as TGTGCCAGCAGGCTCAGTGGAGGGGGGGTTGCTTTCTTT.

This clone was recorded only once. The rearrangement joins TRBV6-6 to TRBJ1-2, with 10 nucleotides matching TRBD1. The trim removed 0 bases at V and 6 bases at J, leaving 4 bases unmatched. Germline loops: CDR1 MNHNY, CDR2 SVGAGI (reference sequence). The CDR3 runs to 15 residues. The CDR3 is CASSYSRQGAHGYTF. Here the CDR3 DNA reads TGTGCCAGCAGTTACTCGAGACAGGGGGCGCATGGCTACACCTTC.

This clone was seen only once. The chain employs TRBV5-6 and TRBJ2-1; 14 nucleotides agree with TRBD2. V was clipped by 2 bases and J by 4 bases; unmatched bases: 5. The CDR3 extends over 17 amino acids. From germline, CDR1 is SGHDT and CDR2 YYEEEE. The CDR3 loop is CASSLRLAGGPYNEQFF. The CDR3 nucleotides read TGTGCCAGCAGCTTAAGACTAGCGGGAGGGCCATACAATGAGCAGTTCTTC.

This rearrangement joins TRBV27 to TRBJ2-7; D might be TRBD1 (5 bases). Germline-derived CDR1 and CDR2 are MNHEY and SMNVEV (reference sequence). The CDR3 has 15 residues. V was shortened by 0 bases and J by 2 bases, with 11 bases between the two germline ends. CDR3 loop: CASSLSRQQPYEQYF. CDR3 in DNA: TGTGCCAGCAGTTTATCCCGACAGCAGCCCTACGAGCAGTACTTC.

The chain is built from TRBV3-1 (or the pseudogene TRBV3-2) and TRBJ1-1; a possible D gene is TRBD1 (6 bases). Trimming took 7 bases from V and 4 from J, leaving 16 bases between them. This CDR3 region has 14 residues. Looked up from germline, CDR1 is LGHDT and CDR2 is YNNKEL (reference sequence). CDR3 sequence reads: CASNPQGSVTEAFF. The CDR3 nucleotides are TGTGCCAGCAACCCACAGGGTTCGGTCACTGAAGCTTTCTTT.

The chain carries TRBV19 and TRBJ2-6; no clear D. This CDR3 is 16 amino acids long. V gave up 9 bases and J gave up 0 bases, with 15 bases separating them. Germline values: CDR1 LNHDA, CDR2 SQIVND (reference sequence). Here the CDR3 DNA reads TGTGCCAGCCGAGACCAGGCGAGCTCTGGGGCCAACGTCCTGACTTTC. This encodes CASRDQASSGANVLTF.

The chain combines TRBV18 with TRBJ2-2; TRBD1 matches 9 bases. After removal of 3 bases from V and 1 base from J, the junction contained 3 bases not matched to a gene. CDR1 and CDR2 from the germline V gene are KGHSH and LQKENI. The CDR3 spans 16 residues. The DNA of the CDR3 is TGTGCCAGCTCACCCCCGGGACAGGGGAACACCGGGGAGCTGTTTTTT. Translated, it gives CASSPPGQGNTGELFF.

V and J are TRBV3-1 (or the pseudogene TRBV3-2) and TRBJ2-5; 10 positions match TRBD1. The V gene end was trimmed by 1 base and the J gene end by 5 bases; junction bases not matched to a gene: 4. The germline CDR1 and CDR2 sequences are LGHDT and YNNKEL (reference sequence). This CDR3 spans 15 amino acids. This CDR3 is CASSQGPTGGETQYF. The CDR3 coding sequence is TGTGCCAGCAGCCAAGGCCCGACAGGGGGCGAGACCCAGTACTTC.

The V and J genes are TRBV27 and TRBJ2-3, with 12 positions matching TRBD2. Germline trimming cut 6 bases from V and 2 bases from J; bases unmatched to any gene: 9. Per germline, CDR1 MNHEY and CDR2 SMNVEV (reference sequence). This CDR3 region has 17 residues. The CDR3 sequence: CASSFFGTSGLTDTQYF. CDR3 sequence (DNA): TGTGCCAGCAGCTTTTTCGGGACTAGCGGGCTCACAGATACGCAGTATTTT.

The rearrangement uses TRBV19 and TRBJ1-2; 8 bases agree with TRBD1. Germline CDR1 reads LNHDA; CDR2 reads SQIVND (reference sequence). The CDR3 runs 14 residues. Trimming took 11 bases from V and 6 from J; bases not matched to a gene: 14. This CDR3 reads CAVTGGRGLDGYTF. The DNA for the CDR3 is TGTGCCGTCACGGGGGGCAGGGGGCTGGATGGCTACACCTTC. Complete variable domain (other parts from reference TRBV19 and TRBJ1-2): DGGITQSPKYLFRKEGQNVTLSCEQNLNHDAMYWYRQDPGQGLRLIYYSQIVNDFQKGDIAEGYSVSREKKESFPLTVTSAQKNPTAFYLCAVTGGRGLDGYTFGSGTRLTVV.

This chain links TRBV5-1 with TRBJ2-1; no firm D call. Trimming shortened V by 0 bases and J by 6 bases, and 16 bases separated the two germline ends. The CDR3 sequence is 16 residues long. Germline-derived CDR1 and CDR2 are SGHRS and YFSETQ. The CDR3 sequence: CASSLAQPALSNEQFF. The CDR3 bases are TGCGCCAGCAGCTTGGCGCAACCCGCCCTGAGCAATGAGCAGTTCTTC.

The chain recombines TRBV10-2 with TRBJ1-5, with TRBD1 as a possible D gene (6 bases). The CDR3 extends over 13 amino acids. The germline V gene encodes CDR1 WSHSY and CDR2 SAAADI. V was cut by 7 bases and J by 9 bases, with 16 bases left in between. DNA of the CDR3: TGCGCCAGCACTCCCCTACAAGGGGGGCCCCAGCATTTT. This sequence encodes CASTPLQGGPQHF.

The gene calls are TRBV11-2 and TRBJ2-5; 11 bases align to TRBD2. After removal of 5 bases from V and 5 bases from J, the junction contained 13 bases not matched to a gene. There are 17 residues in the CDR3. Germline V gives CDR1 SGHAT, CDR2 FQNNGV. CDR3 bases: TGTGCCAGCAGCACCACCGGTAGCGGGAGGGCTTTGGAGACCCAGTACTTC. It translates to CASSTTGSGRALETQYF.

This chain connects TRBV18 to TRBJ2-7; 8 bases align to TRBD1. V trimming: 3 bases; J trimming: 2 bases; junction bases outside the gene matches: 6. The CDR3 length is 15 residues. The germline V gene has CDR1 KGHSH and CDR2 LQKENI. The CDR3 DNA follows: TGTGCCAGCTCACCCAGGACAGGGAAGGCCTACGAGCAGTACTTC. It encodes CASSPRTGKAYEQYF. Together with reference TRBV18 and TRBJ2-7, the CDR3 gives the full variable domain: NAGVMQNPRHLVRRRGQEARLRCSPMKGHSHVYWYRQLPEEGLKFMVYLQKENIIDESGMPKERFSAEFPKEGPSILRIQQVVRGDSAAYFCASSPRTGKAYEQYFGPGTRLTVT.

The chain combines TRBV19 with TRBJ2-3; 12 positions agree with TRBD2. J lost 6 bases, V lost 6 bases, and 7 bases had no gene match. The CDR3 extends over 15 amino acids. The germline V gene encodes CDR1 LNHDA and CDR2 SQIVND (reference sequence). In DNA form, the CDR3 reads TGTGCCAGTAGCCCTACTAGCGGGGGGTTCGATACGCAGTATTTT. Translated, it gives CASSPTSGGFDTQYF.